This note documents a single T cell receptor beta chain sequence. Its antigen is currently not known. Base qualities are missing; no much larger clone stands one base away. Each collaborating institution followed its own protocols to collect whole blood in K2EDTA tubes. Collaborator samples were shipped for TCRbeta analysis as frozen whole blood, isolated PBMCs, or DNA extracted from either sample type. TCRbeta CDR3 regions were amplified from genomic DNA using the immunoSEQ Assay, a bias-controlled multiplex PCR. The authors' analysis ran thus. Within the assay, amplification of reference gene primers was used to estimate how many nucleated cells each sample contained. Sequence reads were collapsed and filtered to measure the absolute abundance of every unique TCRbeta CDR3 rearrangement. For each sample, productive Simpson clonality was calculated by taking the square root of Simpson's diversity index across productive rearrangements. TCRdb holds this immuneACCESS table with in-frame rearrangements only. Some clones are missing; in checked studies, unresolved V genes explain under half, and the rest has no known cause. V, J and clone size are taken as reported in that table, and D and trimming were inferred from the DNA itself. The sample yields 110,000 to 150,000 clones; 80% were counted once. Of the sample, approximately 5% falls within the top ten clones.

The data originate from a study of blood T cell repertoires in COVID-19 (TCRdb year 2020). With regard to the full study: The collaborator samples originated in the United States, Italy and Spain and spanned the acute and convalescent phases of COVID-19. The prospective study material was composed of cDNA or gDNA derived from T cells, B-cell-depleted T cells, or PBMCs. Deeply sampled blood TCRbeta repertoires from subjects exposed to, actively infected with, or recovered from COVID-19 were included in the dataset. The repertoires were released in a freely available public database meant as a resource for research on the immune response to SARS-CoV-2. The samples were drawn from two sources: the first 160 participants of the ongoing ImmuneRACE study, and 1,000 to 1,500 subjects contributed by 6 global collaborators. Sample metadata almost always included a de-identified subject ID, COVID-19 status, age in years and sex. Where available, HLA class I and class II types were obtained from metadata supplied by the sample provider rather than from assay-based typing.

The CDR3 measures 12 amino acids from cysteine to phenylalanine. Solely the CDR3 DNA is kept, with 36 bases framed from the first base. At the junction V is shortened by 1 base and J by 8 bases, with 9 bases in between. Via the germline V gene, CDR1 is LGHNA and CDR2 YSLEER. Study-level results and caveats: How much clinical and demographic metadata was included differed by source and by participant, and the metadata was provided uncurated.

Sequenced: peripheral blood. The receptor's source is a woman aged 50 to 60 with acute or convalescent COVID-19. The chain is assembled from TRBV4-3 and TRBJ2-7; a tentative D call is TRBD2 (6 bases match). The base sequence is TGCGCCAGCAGCCAAGGGGAGGCGAAGCAGTACTTC. Its translation is CASSQGEAKQYF.